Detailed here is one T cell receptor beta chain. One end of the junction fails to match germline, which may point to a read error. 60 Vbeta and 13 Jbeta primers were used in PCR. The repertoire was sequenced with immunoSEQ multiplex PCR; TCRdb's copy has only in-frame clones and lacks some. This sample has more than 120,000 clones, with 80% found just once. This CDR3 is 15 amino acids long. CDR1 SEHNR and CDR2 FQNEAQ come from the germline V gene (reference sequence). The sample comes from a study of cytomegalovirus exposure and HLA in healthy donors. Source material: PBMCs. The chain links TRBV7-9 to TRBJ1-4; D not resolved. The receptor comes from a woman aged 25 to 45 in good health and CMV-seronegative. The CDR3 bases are TGTTCCAGCAGCTTAGAAATGGAGGGAGGTAAAAAACTGTTTTTT. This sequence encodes CSSSLEMEGGKKLFF.